The 23 T cell receptor beta chains given below trace back to one sample, sequenced in a study of human T cells and chemical hapten exposure. MiXCR was run by TCRdb on the RACE reads, yielding one entry per CDR3 protein. The sample yields tens of thousands of distinct CDR3 sequences, approximately 32% seen once. Documented time point: patch test 1, 2 weeks after DPC sensitization. This sample's treatment: therapeutic diphenylcyclopropenone sensitization with weekly scalp DPC. The source material was whole blood, sampled in connection with sensitization to the hapten diphenylcyclopropenone (DPC). The receptors originated from a man aged 35 to 55 with alopecia areata. Some clones in this sample may be carry-over from other donors' samples.

This clonotype was recorded a few times. The gene calls are TRBV7-9 and TRBJ2-3, with 10 bases lining up with TRBD2. V dropped 5 bases and J dropped 5; count of bases not matched to a gene: 10. This CDR3 spans 16 amino acids. Germline loops: CDR1 SEHNR, CDR2 FQNEAQ (reference sequence). CDR3 amino acids: CASSPWTSGFQDTQYF. CDR3 sequence (DNA): TGTGCCAGCAGCCCTTGGACTAGCGGCTTTCAAGATACGCAGTATTTT.

This clonotype was seen more than once but under ten times. The gene calls are TRBV20-1 and TRBJ1-4; TRBD1 agrees at 12 bases. The CDR3 is made up of 17 amino acids. Unmatched junction bases numbered 6, after V lost 2 bases and J lost 2 bases. Per germline, CDR1 DFQATT and CDR2 SNEGSKA (reference sequence). For the CDR3, the DNA is TGCAGTGCTAGACCCCCGGGACAGGGGGCTACTAATGAAAAACTGTTTTTT. Amino acid sequence: CSARPPGQGATNEKLFF.

In this sample, this clonotype turned up a few times. The V and J genes are TRBV12-3 or TRBV12-4 and TRBJ1-3; D is uncertain. CDR3 length: 18 amino acids. Trimming pared 8 bases from V and 0 bases from J, leaving 23 bases between. The DNA for the CDR3 is TGTGCCAGCGGAATCCCAGCCCTACACTCCAACTCTGGAAACACCATATATTTT. Translation: CASGIPALHSNSGNTIYF.

This chain joins TRBV12-3 or TRBV12-4 and TRBJ2-3, with 7 bases matching TRBD2. Germline trimming cut 1 base from V and 6 bases from J; bases unmatched to any gene: 4. The CDR3 runs 14 residues. The CDR3 loop is CASSLGLAVDTQYF. As DNA, the CDR3 is TGTGCCAGCAGTTTAGGACTAGCAGTGGATACGCAGTATTTT.

This clonotype was seen only a few times. V is TRBV12-3 or TRBV12-4 and J is TRBJ1-5; 9 bases agree with TRBD1. The CDR3 length is 15 residues. The junction had 4 bases not matched to a gene; V was cut back by 4 bases and J by 3 bases. CDR3 sequence reads: CASSSGQGNNQPQHF. The CDR3, as DNA: TGTGCCAGCAGTTCGGGACAGGGAAACAATCAGCCCCAGCATTTT.

This sequence joins TRBV7-9 and TRBJ2-1; 9 bases are shared with TRBD1. Germline CDR1 SEHNR, CDR2 FQNEAQ (reference sequence). V lost 6 bases and J lost 8; bases outside the gene matches: 11. The CDR3 has 15 residues. Here the CDR3 reads CASRAGQGTIHEQFF. The DNA of the CDR3 is TGTGCCAGCAGGGCCGGACAGGGGACGATACATGAGCAGTTCTTC.

V and J are TRBV6-1 and TRBJ2-7, with D possibly matching TRBD2 (5 bases). V lost 0 bases, J lost 3 bases, and 15 bases lay in between. Germline loops: CDR1 MNHNS, CDR2 SASEGT. The CDR3 runs to 16 residues. The CDR3 region has the DNA TGTGCCAGCAGTGAAGCCGCGGTAGAAGGGAGCTACGAGCAGTACTTC. It codes for CASSEAAVEGSYEQYF.

DNA for the CDR3: TGTGCCAGCAGCTTTGCGGAGTGGCCCAGCACAGATACGCAGTATTTT. Translating gives CASSFAEWPSTDTQYF. This rearrangement joins TRBV5-5 to TRBJ2-3; D ambiguous. V gave up 2 bases and J gave up 0 bases, with 13 bases separating them. Per the germline V gene, CDR1 is SGHKS and CDR2 is YYEKEE (reference sequence). There are 16 residues in the CDR3.

There are a few counts of this clonotype. V is TRBV7-9 and J is TRBJ1-6, with 7 bases that match TRBD1. CDR3 length: 18 amino acids. V trimming: 0 bases; J trimming: 1 base; junction bases outside the gene matches: 6. The germline CDR1 and CDR2 sequences are SEHNR and FQNEAQ (reference sequence). In nucleotides, the CDR3 is TGTGCCAGCAGCTTAGCCCGGGGGACAGCATCCTATAATTCACCCCTCCACTTT. This gives the protein CASSLARGTASYNSPLHF.

The CDR3 spells CASSPLTGSSTDTQYF. CDR3 nucleotides: TGCGCCAGCAGCCCGCTGACAGGGTCTAGCACAGATACGCAGTATTTT. The rearrangement uses TRBV4-3 and TRBJ2-3; 7 bases line up with TRBD1. Germline V gene sequence: CDR1 LGHNA, CDR2 YSLEER. Germline trimming cut 4 bases from V and 0 bases from J; bases unmatched to any gene: 7. This CDR3 spans 16 amino acids.

The rearrangement links TRBV19 to TRBJ2-7, with TRBD2 identical over 11 bases. The CDR3 sequence is 15 residues long. CDR1 and CDR2 from the germline V gene are LNHDA and SQIVND (reference sequence). Trimming took 5 bases from V and 6 from J; bases not matched to a gene: 9. Here the CDR3 DNA reads TGTGCCAGTAGTGCGCCGGGACTAGCGGCCCTCGAGCAGTACTTC. As protein: CASSAPGLAALEQYF.

This clonotype was counted only a few times. This chain connects TRBV7-9 to TRBJ2-5, with D unresolved. This CDR3 is built from 14 residues. Germline CDR1 reads SEHNR; CDR2 reads FQNEAQ (reference sequence). With 0 bases removed from V and 4 bases from J, the gap between germline ends came to 9 bases. The CDR3 DNA sequence: TGTGCCAGCAGCTTAGCGGCAGGCCGAGAGACCCAGTACTTC. Translation: CASSLAAGRETQYF. The whole variable domain, filled in from reference TRBV7-9 and TRBJ2-5, reads DTGVSQNPRHKITKRGQNVTFRCDPISEHNRLYWYRQTLGQGPEFLTYFQNEAQLEKSRLLSDRFSAERPKGSFSTLEIQRTEQGDSAMYLCASSLAAGRETQYFGPGTRLLVL.

This clonotype showed up just a few times. The CDR3 nucleotides are TGTGCCAGCAGCTCCACAGGGATGAGGAGCAATCAGCCCCAGCATTTT. It translates to CASSSTGMRSNQPQHF. The chain is built from TRBV5-5 and TRBJ1-5; D is possibly TRBD1 (6 bases). CDR3 length: 16 amino acids. CDR1 is SGHKS, CDR2 YYEKEE, per germline (reference sequence). Trimming pared 3 bases from V and 1 base from J, leaving 14 bases between.

This chain connects TRBV15 to TRBJ2-7; no clear D. Germline V gene lookup returns CDR1 LNHNV and CDR2 YYDKDF (reference sequence). This CDR3 spans 15 amino acids. V lost 5 bases and J 2 bases, leaving 16 bases between the germline ends. The CDR3 spells CATSHLVGRAYEQYF. In DNA form, the CDR3 reads TGTGCCACCAGCCATCTTGTAGGACGGGCCTACGAGCAGTACTTC.

This rearrangement joins TRBV12-3 or TRBV12-4 to TRBJ2-7; D gene uncertain. CDR3 length: 15 amino acids. Trimming left V 6 bases short and J 3 bases short, with 18 bases between. The CDR3 DNA sequence: TGTGCCAGCAGCGTCTCGGACGCGGAGTACTACGAGCAGTACTTC. Amino acids: CASSVSDAEYYEQYF.

This clonotype was counted between two and nine times. The chain uses TRBV7-9 and TRBJ2-7; maybe TRBD2 (6 bases). V lost 4 bases to trimming and J lost 1 base, with 17 bases between them. The CDR3 runs to 16 residues. Germline V gene data show CDR1 as SEHNR and CDR2 as FQNEAQ (reference sequence). CDR3: CASSSGGSGYSYEQYF. The DNA of the CDR3 is TGTGCCAGCAGCTCCGGCGGTAGCGGTTATTCCTACGAGCAGTACTTC.

V gene TRBV6-2 or TRBV6-3 combines with J gene TRBJ2-1; 10 nucleotides align to TRBD2. The CDR3 has 14 amino acids. J gave up 8 bases and V 6 bases, and 7 bases lay outside the gene matches. Germline V lookup: CDR1 MNHEY, CDR2 SVGEGT. This CDR3 reads CASRRTSGAYEQFF. The CDR3 nucleotides read TGTGCCAGCAGACGTACTAGCGGGGCCTATGAGCAGTTCTTC.

The V and J genes are TRBV2 and TRBJ2-6; D is ambiguous. Germline CDR1 reads SNHLY; CDR2 reads FYNNEI. Trimming pared 7 bases from V and 4 bases from J, leaving 14 bases between. The CDR3 extends over 15 amino acids. The CDR3 nucleotides read TGTGCCAGCATCCCTGTTGGACGAGGGGCCAACGTCCTGACTTTC. Protein product: CASIPVGRGANVLTF.

J is TRBJ2-5 and V is TRBV6-5; a weak D match, TRBD1 (5 bases). This CDR3 comprises 14 residues. Germline values: CDR1 MNHEY, CDR2 SVGAGI. Trimming cost V 8 bases and J 3 bases, with 16 bases left between them. The DNA for the CDR3 is TGTGCCAGCTGCCACACCGACAGAAAAGAGACCCAGTACTTC. Amino acid sequence: CASCHTDRKETQYF.

J is TRBJ2-1 and V is TRBV12-3 or TRBV12-4; 9 bases agree with TRBD1. The CDR3 loop spans 15 amino acids. Trimming removed 0 bases from V and 5 bases from J; junction bases left unmatched: 2. CDR3 region: CASSLAHRGHNEQFF. Written as DNA, the CDR3 is TGTGCCAGCAGTTTAGCCCACAGGGGGCACAATGAGCAGTTCTTC.

The chain combines TRBV20-1 with TRBJ2-7; 12 positions agree with TRBD2. The CDR3 covers 14 residues. Germline CDR1 DFQATT, CDR2 SNEGSKA (reference sequence). Trimming took 4 bases from V and 2 from J; bases not matched to a gene: 3. This CDR3 reads CSAKLAGGPYEQYF. The CDR3 DNA sequence: TGCAGTGCTAAGCTAGCGGGAGGGCCCTACGAGCAGTACTTC.

The chain recombines TRBV9 with TRBJ2-7; 7 bases are shared with TRBD2. With 3 bases clipped from V and 2 bases from J, the junction kept 14 bases outside the gene matches. Germline V gives CDR1 SGDLS, CDR2 YYNGEE. The CDR3 spans 17 residues. The CDR3 here is CASSASKGGGSAYEQYF. DNA for the CDR3: TGTGCCAGCAGCGCATCTAAAGGTGGCGGGAGTGCCTACGAGCAGTACTTC.

The rearrangement joins TRBV18 to TRBJ2-6, with 8 nucleotides matching TRBD1. Trimming cost V 8 bases and J 0 bases; bases outside gene matches: 18. Germline CDR1 reads KGHSH; CDR2 reads LQKENI. This CDR3 has 20 residues. The CDR3 coding sequence is TGTGCCAGCCGCACCGGGATAGGACAGGGATTTCACTCTGGGGCCAACGTCCTGACTTTC. Protein: CASRTGIGQGFHSGANVLTF. The full variable domain, rest sourced from reference TRBV18 and TRBJ2-6, is NAGVMQNPRHLVRRRGQEARLRCSPMKGHSHVYWYRQLPEEGLKFMVYLQKENIIDESGMPKERFSAEFPKEGPSILRIQQVVRGDSAAYFCASRTGIGQGFHSGANVLTFGAGSRLTVL.